The T cell receptor (beta chain) described here comes from a study of cytomegalovirus exposure and HLA in healthy donors. Among the donors, all were healthy bone marrow donors. V lost 5 bases, J lost 1 base, and 8 bases lay in between. Germline V gene data show CDR1 as MNHNS and CDR2 as SASEGT. The CDR3 sequence is 13 residues long. The study ran its PCR with 60 Vbeta and 13 Jbeta primers. Here immunoSEQ multiplex PCR was the method, and the copy in TCRdb shows in-frame clones only, minus some. The sample has around 52,000 clones, and its top ten clones hold approximately 11%. Sequencing was performed on PBMCs. The rearrangement joins TRBV6-1 to TRBJ2-5; D remains ambiguous. This sequence originates from a woman aged 45-59 years in good health and CMV-seropositive. In DNA, the CDR3 is TGTGCCAGCAGTCCCCGTCCCCAAGAGACCCAGTACTTC. Translation: CASSPRPQETQYF.